This TCR beta chain originates from a study of T cell responses to AZD1222 COVID-19 vaccine. The study, taken as a whole, reports: There were vaccine-associated CD4 TCRs across spike, dominant at 160-218 and 743-854. Clonal diversity was possibly underestimated, and white British individuals and females predominated among donors. After two AZD1222 doses, spike-specific TCR breadth and depth rose versus day 0.

The CDR3 sequence is 17 residues long. V was pared by 5 bases and J by 4 bases, with 23 bases between. The germline V gene encodes CDR1 SGHVS and CDR2 FQNEAQ. The data were produced by immunoSEQ multiplex PCR, yet TCRdb's version contains in-frame clones alone and is incomplete. Among some 140,000 clones, around 93% were seen once, and the ten largest hold 2.5% to 3.5%. Turning to this clone: Its cognate antigen is unknown.

The source was peripheral blood, collected on day 0 of AZD1222 vaccination. This TCR was sampled from an adult in good health. The V gene is TRBV7-8, the J gene TRBJ1-1; no clear D gene. The CDR3: CASSNAQEWTHGTEAFF. The CDR3 DNA is TGTGCCAGCAGCAACGCGCAAGAGTGGACCCATGGCACTGAAGCTTTCTTT.